This T cell receptor (beta chain) appears in the sequencing data of a study of CXCR3-negative and CXCR3-positive naive CD8 T cells. Broader study findings: Naive CXCR3-positive cells had TRB CDR3s more hydrophobic than those of CXCR3-negative naive cells.

With respect to this clonotype: Its target is unknown.

Through 5' RACE with UMI labels, the TRB cDNA libraries were prepared. Following a re-call of the 5' RACE reads, TCRdb has one entry per CDR3 protein and lacks DNA. Its listing shows roughly 130,000 distinct CDR3 sequences. The sample consisted of naive CXCR3+ CD8+ T cells from blood. Stated subset: CD45RO-CCR7+CD27+CD95- naive CD8+ T cells expressing CXCR3 (TNR3+). The sequence derives from a human donor in good health. Some clones in this sample may be carry-over from other donors' samples.

CDR3 sequence: CASSVEAGRGWPYGYTF. The genes are TRBV9 and TRBJ1-2. The germline V gene encodes CDR1 SGDLS and CDR2 YYNGEE. This CDR3 is 17 amino acids long.